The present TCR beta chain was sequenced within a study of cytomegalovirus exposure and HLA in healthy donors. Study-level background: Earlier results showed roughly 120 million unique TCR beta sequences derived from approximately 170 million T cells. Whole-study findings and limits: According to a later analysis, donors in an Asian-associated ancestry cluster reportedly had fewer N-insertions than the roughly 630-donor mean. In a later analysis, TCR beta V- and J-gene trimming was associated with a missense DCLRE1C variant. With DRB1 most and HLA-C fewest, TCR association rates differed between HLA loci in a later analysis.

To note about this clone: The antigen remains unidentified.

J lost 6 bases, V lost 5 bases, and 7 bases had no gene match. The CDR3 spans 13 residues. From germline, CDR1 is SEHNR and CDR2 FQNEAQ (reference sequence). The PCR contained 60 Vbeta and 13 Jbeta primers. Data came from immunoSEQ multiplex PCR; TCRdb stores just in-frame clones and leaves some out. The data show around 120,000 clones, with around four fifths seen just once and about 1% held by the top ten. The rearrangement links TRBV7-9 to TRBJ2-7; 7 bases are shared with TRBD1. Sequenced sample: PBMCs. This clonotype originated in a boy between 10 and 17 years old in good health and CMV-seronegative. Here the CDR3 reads CASSPPDRAEQYF. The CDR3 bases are TGTGCCAGCAGCCCTCCCGACAGGGCCGAGCAGTACTTC.